These T cell receptor beta chains were read from a single sample in a study of cytomegalovirus exposure and HLA in healthy donors. Some clones are missing from TCRdb's copy, which holds only in-frame ones; the method was immunoSEQ multiplex PCR. The sample has roughly 160,000 clones; approximately 80% are singletons. The source material was PBMCs. All receptors derive from a man aged 50 to 60 in good health and CMV-seropositive. Both conserved end residues are part of each CDR3. Fields, in order: D gene, V gene, clone size, J gene, CDR3 protein, CDR3 DNA. A D gene is named only where the DNA matches it firmly. Clone size is stated in some rows and not others, as once, few, many or a class when expanded.

-	TRBV5-1	-	TRBJ2-3	CASSAPSTGTDTQYF	TGCGCCAGCAGCGCTCCCTCCACAGGCACAGATACGCAGTATTTT
-	TRBV16	-	TRBJ1-3	CASSPQGGNTIYF	TGTGCCAGCAGCCCTCAGGGTGGAAACACCATATATTTT
-	TRBV1	-	TRBJ2-7	CTSSRDPWTDYEQYF	TGCACCAGCAGCCGGGACCCTTGGACAGACTACGAGCAGTACTTC
-	TRBV28	-	TRBJ1-5	CASSFSAGNQPQHF	TGTGCCAGCAGTTTTAGTGCGGGCAATCAGCCCCAGCATTTT
-	TRBV6-1	-	TRBJ2-2	CASSFSVTGSVELFF	TGTGCCAGCAGCTTCAGCGTAACAGGTTCGGTGGAGCTGTTTTTT
TRBD1	TRBV11-2	-	TRBJ2-2	CASSSRGTGIIGVLFF	TGTGCCAGCAGCTCCCGAGGGACAGGGATAATTGGTGTGCTGTTTTTT
-	TRBV10-3	-	TRBJ2-1	CAISESRNEQFF	TGTGCCATCAGTGAGTCCCGGAATGAGCAGTTCTTC
-	TRBV4-2	-	TRBJ1-4	CASSQSNEKLFF	TGTGCCAGCAGCCAGAGTAATGAAAAACTGTTTTTT
TRBD1	TRBV7-7	few	TRBJ2-5	CASSPLGQGKETQYF	TGTGCTAGCAGCCCCCTTGGACAGGGAAAAGAGACCCAGTACTTC
-	TRBV12-5	-	TRBJ1-1	CASGLDGGPAFF	TGTGCTAGTGGTTTGGACGGGGGGCCAGCTTTCTTT
TRBD2	TRBV6-1	few	TRBJ2-7	CASGSGGGSYEQYF	TGTGCCAGCGGTAGCGGGGGAGGGAGTTACGAGCAGTACTTC
-	TRBV2	-	TRBJ1-2	CASSGRARKTSNYGYTF	TGTGCCAGCAGTGGGAGGGCAAGGAAGACGTCTAACTATGGCTACACCTTC
-	TRBV25-1	-	TRBJ1-1	CASSDYTEAFF	TGTGCCAGCAGTGACTACACTGAAGCTTTCTTT
TRBD2	TRBV5-1	once	TRBJ2-2	CASSKRSSGSDTGELFF	TGCGCCAGCAGCAAACGATCTAGCGGGAGCGACACCGGGGAGCTGTTTTTT
TRBD2	TRBV28	-	TRBJ2-1	CASSQGTAGGEQFF	TGTGCCAGCAGTCAGGGGACAGCGGGGGGTGAGCAGTTCTTC
TRBD1	TRBV7-7	-	TRBJ2-1	CASSFSTGNEQFF	TGTGCTAGCAGCTTTTCGACAGGGAATGAGCAGTTCTTC
TRBD1	TRBV18	-	TRBJ1-2	CASSPGTGFLFSNYGYTF	TGTGCCAGCTCACCAGGGACAGGCTTTCTCTTTTCTAACTATGGCTACACCTTC
-	TRBV29-1	-	TRBJ1-4	CSVSDRATNEKLFF	TGCAGCGTTTCCGACAGAGCAACTAATGAAAAACTGTTTTTT
TRBD1	TRBV6-5	-	TRBJ2-7	CASSYRTGKYYEQYF	TGTGCCAGCAGTTATAGGACAGGGAAGTACTACGAGCAGTACTTC
TRBD1	TRBV7-9	-	TRBJ1-2	CSSSLVGTDTYYGYTF	TGTTCCAGCAGCTTAGTAGGGACAGACACTTACTATGGCTACACCTTC
-	TRBV5-6	few	TRBJ1-1	CASSLETSEAFF	TGTGCCAGCAGCTTGGAGACATCTGAAGCTTTCTTT
-	TRBV4-3	once	TRBJ1-2	CASSQDSSTPYGYTF	TGCGCCAGCAGCCAAGATTCCAGTACCCCCTATGGCTACACCTTC
-	TRBV11-1	-	TRBJ2-7	CASSSGFPYEQYF	TGTGCCAGCAGCTCAGGGTTCCCCTACGAGCAGTACTTC
-	TRBV7-2	once	TRBJ2-2	CASSLGLGDAGELFF	TGTGCCAGCAGCCTCGGACTGGGCGACGCCGGGGAGCTGTTTTTT
-	TRBV7-8	once	TRBJ1-6	CASSLALAPSPLHF	TGTGCCAGCAGCTTAGCGTTGGCTCCATCACCCCTCCACTTT
-	TRBV28	once	TRBJ2-1	CATLDSYNEQFF	TGTGCCACCCTTGACAGTTACAATGAGCAGTTCTTC
TRBD1	TRBV30	-	TRBJ1-2	CAWSVAAGGGYTF	TGTGCCTGGAGTGTAGCGGCAGGGGGTGGCTACACCTTC
TRBD1	TRBV30	-	TRBJ2-2	CAWSRQGAGELFF	TGTGCCTGGAGCAGGCAGGGGGCCGGGGAGCTGTTTTTT